The clone carrying this T cell receptor (beta chain) has just a few counts. What it binds is not known. The data are from a study of response to subunit inactivated influenza vaccine. Study-wide points: There was a suggestion from the authors that each seasonal influenza vaccination recruits few new T cells.

Via MiXCR, TCRdb re-called the RT-PCR reads, giving one row per CDR3 protein. The repertoire holds about 540,000 distinct CDR3 sequences, with roughly 25% as singletons. Germline CDR1 is SEHNR and CDR2 is FQNEAQ (reference sequence). The CDR3 consists of 19 residues. V shed 5 bases and J shed 3 bases, with 26 bases lying between them. These data also formed part of another study, on T cells expressing NK-cell markers. This second study says: Researchers built TCR beta cDNA using 5'RACE template switching with UMIs. Among CD8+ T cells from 5 to 7 donors, dominant NKG2C+ clonotypes accounted for about 1.0-7.0%.

The chain links TRBV7-9 to TRBJ2-1; D is undetermined. This specimen was CD4+ T cells sorted from PBMCs, taken about 11 days after vaccination. This receptor was identified in a man aged 50-60 years who received an inactivated influenza vaccine. CDR3 coding DNA: TGTGCCAGCAGCCCTAGGGTCAGGTTGGGTCGCGGAAACTACAATGAGCAGTTCTTC. Translation gives CASSPRVRLGRGNYNEQFF.